This T cell receptor (beta chain) was observed in a study of cytomegalovirus exposure and HLA in healthy donors. Study-level points and caveats: One later analysis reportedly identified an Asian-associated ancestry cluster that showed fewer N-insertions than the roughly 620-donor mean.

A remark on this clone: Its antigen is undetermined.

The PCR made use of 60 Vbeta and 13 Jbeta primers. Produced via immunoSEQ multiplex PCR; TCRdb's table is partial and in-frame only. The sample comprises some 150,000 clones, more than 8% of which are singletons, and less than 2% rests with the top ten. Germline V lookup: CDR1 SNHLY, CDR2 FYNNEI. Trimming at V came to 5 bases and at J to 5 bases, leaving 9 bases not matched to a gene. The length of the CDR3 is 15 residues. Specimen: PBMCs. This receptor was taken from a man over 45 in good health and CMV-seronegative. The rearrangement links TRBV2 to TRBJ2-5; 9 positions match TRBD1. The CDR3 sequence: CASSPTGGEGETQYF. The CDR3 DNA sequence: TGTGCCAGCAGTCCCACAGGGGGCGAGGGGGAGACCCAGTACTTC.